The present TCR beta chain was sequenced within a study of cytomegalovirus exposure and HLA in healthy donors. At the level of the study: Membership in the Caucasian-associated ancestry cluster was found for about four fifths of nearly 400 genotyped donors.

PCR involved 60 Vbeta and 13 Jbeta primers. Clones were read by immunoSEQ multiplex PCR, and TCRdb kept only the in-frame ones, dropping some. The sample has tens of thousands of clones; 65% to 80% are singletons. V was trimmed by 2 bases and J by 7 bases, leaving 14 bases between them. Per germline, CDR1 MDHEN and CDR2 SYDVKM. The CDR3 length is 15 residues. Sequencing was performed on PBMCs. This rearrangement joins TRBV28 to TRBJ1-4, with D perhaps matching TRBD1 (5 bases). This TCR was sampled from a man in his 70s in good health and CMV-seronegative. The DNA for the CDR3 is TGTGCCAGCAGTTTAGCCCAGGGTGTCATTGAAAAACTGTTTTTT. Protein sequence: CASSLAQGVIEKLFF. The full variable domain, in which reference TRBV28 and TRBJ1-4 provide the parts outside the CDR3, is DVKVTQSSRYLVKRTGEKVFLECVQDMDHENMFWYRQDPGLGLRLIYFSYDVKMKEKGDIPEGYSVSREKKERFSLILESASTNQTSMYLCASSLAQGVIEKLFFGSGTQLSVL.